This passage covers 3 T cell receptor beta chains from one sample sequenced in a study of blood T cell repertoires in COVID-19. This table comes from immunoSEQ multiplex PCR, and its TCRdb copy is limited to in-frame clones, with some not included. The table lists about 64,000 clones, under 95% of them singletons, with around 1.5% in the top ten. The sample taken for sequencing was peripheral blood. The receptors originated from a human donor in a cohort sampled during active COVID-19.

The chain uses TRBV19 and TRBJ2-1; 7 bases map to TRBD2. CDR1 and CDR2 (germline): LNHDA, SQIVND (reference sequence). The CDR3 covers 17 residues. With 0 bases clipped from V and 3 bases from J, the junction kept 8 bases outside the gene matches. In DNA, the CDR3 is TGTGCCAGTAGTATAGAGTTAGGGAGGACTAGCTACAATGAGCAGTTCTTC. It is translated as CASSIELGRTSYNEQFF.

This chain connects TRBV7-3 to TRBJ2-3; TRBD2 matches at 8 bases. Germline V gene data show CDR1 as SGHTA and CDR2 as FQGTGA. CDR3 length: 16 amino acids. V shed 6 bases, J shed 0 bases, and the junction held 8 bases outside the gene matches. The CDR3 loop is CASRDGAGGSTDTQYF. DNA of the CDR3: TGTGCCAGCAGAGACGGGGCGGGAGGTAGCACAGATACGCAGTATTTT.

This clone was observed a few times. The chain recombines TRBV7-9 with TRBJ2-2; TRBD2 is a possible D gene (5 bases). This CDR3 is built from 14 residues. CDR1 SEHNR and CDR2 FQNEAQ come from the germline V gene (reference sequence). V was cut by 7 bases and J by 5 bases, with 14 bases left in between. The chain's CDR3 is CASKITSGTGELFF. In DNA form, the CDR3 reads TGTGCCAGCAAAATAACAAGCGGTACCGGGGAGCTGTTTTTT.